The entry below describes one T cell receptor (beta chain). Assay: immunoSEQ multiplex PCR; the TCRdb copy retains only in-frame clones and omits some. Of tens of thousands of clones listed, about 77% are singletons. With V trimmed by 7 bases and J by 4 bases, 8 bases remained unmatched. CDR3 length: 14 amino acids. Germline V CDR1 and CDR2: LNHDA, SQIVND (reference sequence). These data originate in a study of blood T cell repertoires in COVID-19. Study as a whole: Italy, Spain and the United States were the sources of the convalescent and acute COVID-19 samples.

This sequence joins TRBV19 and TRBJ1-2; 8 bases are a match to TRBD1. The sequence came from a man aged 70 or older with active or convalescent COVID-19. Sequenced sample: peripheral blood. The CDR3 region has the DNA TGTGCCAGTATTAAAGACAGGGGCGGCTATGGCTACACCTTC. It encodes CASIKDRGGYGYTF. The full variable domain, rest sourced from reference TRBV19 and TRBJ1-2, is DGGITQSPKYLFRKEGQNVTLSCEQNLNHDAMYWYRQDPGQGLRLIYYSQIVNDFQKGDIAEGYSVSREKKESFPLTVTSAQKNPTAFYLCASIKDRGGYGYTFGSGTRLTVV.